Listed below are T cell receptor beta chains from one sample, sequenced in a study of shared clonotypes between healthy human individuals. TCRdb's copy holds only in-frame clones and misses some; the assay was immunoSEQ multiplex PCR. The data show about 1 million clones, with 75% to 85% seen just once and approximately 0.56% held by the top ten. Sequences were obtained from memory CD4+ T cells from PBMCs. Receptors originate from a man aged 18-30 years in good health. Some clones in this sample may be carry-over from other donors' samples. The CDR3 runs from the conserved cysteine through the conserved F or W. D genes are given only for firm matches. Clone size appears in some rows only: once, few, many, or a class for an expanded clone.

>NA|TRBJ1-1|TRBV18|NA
CASSPFLGDTEAFF
TGTGCCAGCTCTCCCTTCCTCGGAGACACTGAAGCTTTCTTT
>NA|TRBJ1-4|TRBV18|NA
CASSPRAGDEKLFF
TGTGCCAGCTCACCACGAGCTGGGGATGAAAAACTGTTTTTT
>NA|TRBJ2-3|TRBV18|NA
CASSQDSTDTQYF
TGTGCCAGCTCTCAGGACAGCACAGATACGCAGTATTTT
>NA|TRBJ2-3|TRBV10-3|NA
CATWSDTQYF
TGTGCCACCTGGTCAGATACGCAGTATTTT
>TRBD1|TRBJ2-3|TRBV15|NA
CATSRDPTGGIDTQYF
TGTGCCACCAGCAGAGATCCCACAGGGGGCATAGATACGCAGTATTTT
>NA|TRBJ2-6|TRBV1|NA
CTSSQYETSGANVLTF
TGCACCAGCAGCCAATATGAGACCTCTGGGGCCAACGTCCTGACTTTC
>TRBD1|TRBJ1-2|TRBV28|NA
CAGRTGAYGYTF
TGTGCCGGACGGACAGGGGCCTATGGCTACACCTTC
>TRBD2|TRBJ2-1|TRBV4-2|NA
CASSQGTTSGTYNEQFF
TGTGCCAGCAGCCAAGGTACCACTAGCGGGACTTACAATGAGCAGTTCTTC
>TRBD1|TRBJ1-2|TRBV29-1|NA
CSVVQGGARSYTF
TGCAGCGTTGTACAGGGGGGTGCTAGGAGCTACACCTTC
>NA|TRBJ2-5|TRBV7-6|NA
CASSLTTGGSETQYF
TGTGCCAGCAGCTTAACGACGGGGGGCTCGGAGACCCAGTACTTC
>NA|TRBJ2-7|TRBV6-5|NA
CASSNTYEQYF
TGTGCCAGCAGTAACACGTACGAGCAGTACTTC
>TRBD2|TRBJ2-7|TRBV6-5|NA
CASSPLLAGSNEQYF
TGTGCCAGCAGCCCCCTCCTAGCGGGAAGCAACGAGCAGTACTTC
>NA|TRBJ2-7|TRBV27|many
CASGGWTSSYEQYF
TGTGCCAGCGGAGGATGGACCTCTTCCTACGAGCAGTACTTC
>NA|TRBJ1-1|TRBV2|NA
CASSDETNTEAFF
TGTGCCAGCAGTGATGAGACAAACACTGAAGCTTTCTTT
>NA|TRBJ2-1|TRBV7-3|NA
CASSSGLGNEQFF
TGTGCCAGCAGCTCCGGACTGGGCAATGAGCAGTTCTTC
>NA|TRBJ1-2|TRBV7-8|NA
CASSLDSANYGYTF
TGTGCCAGCAGCTTAGATTCAGCAAACTATGGCTACACCTTC
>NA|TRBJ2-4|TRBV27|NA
CASSFRAKNIQYF
TGTGCCAGCAGTTTTCGGGCAAAAAACATTCAGTACTTC
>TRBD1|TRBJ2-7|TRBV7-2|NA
CASSRQGQGLSYEQYF
TGTGCCAGCAGCCGACAGGGACAGGGTCTTTCCTACGAGCAGTACTTC
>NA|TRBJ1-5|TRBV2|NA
CASRGSSGNQPQHF
TGTGCCAGCAGGGGAAGCTCGGGCAATCAGCCCCAGCATTTT
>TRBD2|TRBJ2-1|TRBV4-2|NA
CASSHGVGTSGTNEQFF
TGTGCCAGCAGCCACGGGGTCGGGACTAGCGGGACAAATGAGCAGTTCTTC
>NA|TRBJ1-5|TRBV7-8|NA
CASSPRVSNQPQHF
TGTGCCAGCAGCCCGAGGGTGAGCAATCAGCCCCAGCATTTT
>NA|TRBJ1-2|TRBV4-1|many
CASSPGTASDYGYTF
TGCGCCAGCAGCCCCGGGACCGCGTCGGACTATGGCTACACCTTC
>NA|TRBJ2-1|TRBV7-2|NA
CASSYTPGNEQFF
TGTGCCAGCAGCTATACACCCGGGAATGAGCAGTTCTTC
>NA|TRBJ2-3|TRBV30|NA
CAWSLTGFTDTQYF
TGTGCCTGGAGTCTAACGGGGTTCACAGATACGCAGTATTTT
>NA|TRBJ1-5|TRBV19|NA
CASRQAEGPQHF
TGTGCCAGTAGACAGGCGGAGGGGCCCCAGCATTTT
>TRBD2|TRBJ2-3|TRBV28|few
CASSLLGLAGTDTQYF
TGTGCCAGCAGTTTATTAGGACTAGCGGGCACAGATACGCAGTATTTT
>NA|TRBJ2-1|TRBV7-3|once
CASSLDNNEQFF
TGTGCCAGCAGCTTAGACAACAATGAGCAGTTCTTC
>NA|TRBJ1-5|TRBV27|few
CASSLGGTRPQHF
TGTGCCAGCAGTTTGGGGGGGACCCGGCCCCAGCATTTT
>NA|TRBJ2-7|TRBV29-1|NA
CSVGWTAGREQYF
TGCAGCGTGGGATGGACTGCCGGTCGGGAGCAGTACTTC
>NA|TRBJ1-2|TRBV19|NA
CASSRGYDYGYTF
TGTGCCAGTAGTAGGGGCTACGACTATGGCTACACCTTC
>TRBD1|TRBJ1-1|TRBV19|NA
CASSIPGQGVGNTEAFF
TGTGCCAGTAGTATTCCGGGACAGGGAGTGGGGAACACTGAAGCTTTCTTT
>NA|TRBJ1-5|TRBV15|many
CATSISGDQPQHF
TGTGCCACCAGCATCTCGGGTGATCAGCCCCAGCATTTT
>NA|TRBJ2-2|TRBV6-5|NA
CASRRDGANTGELFF
TGTGCCAGCCGTCGCGACGGAGCGAACACCGGGGAGCTGTTTTTT
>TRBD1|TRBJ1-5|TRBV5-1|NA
CASSAGQGNQPQHF
TGCGCCAGCAGCGCGGGACAGGGAAATCAGCCCCAGCATTTT
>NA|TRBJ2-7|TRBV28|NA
CASSRTGSSYEQYF
TGTGCCAGCAGTCGTACAGGGAGCTCCTACGAGCAGTACTTC
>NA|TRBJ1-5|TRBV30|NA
CAWSQLSQPQHF
TGTGCCTGGAGTCAACTATCTCAGCCCCAGCATTTT
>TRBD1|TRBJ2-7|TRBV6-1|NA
CASSTRGPYEQYF
TGTGCCAGCAGTACCAGGGGGCCATACGAGCAGTACTTC
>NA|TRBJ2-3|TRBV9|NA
CASSVTGHTDTQYF
TGTGCCAGCAGCGTTACAGGCCACACAGATACGCAGTATTTT
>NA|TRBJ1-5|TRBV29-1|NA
CSVAGDGNQPQHF
TGCAGCGTTGCGGGGGACGGCAATCAGCCCCAGCATTTT
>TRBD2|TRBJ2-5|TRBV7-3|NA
CASSPWEGRTQYF
TGTGCCAGCAGCCCCTGGGAGGGGAGGACCCAGTACTTC
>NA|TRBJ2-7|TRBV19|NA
CATKSGAAGNYEQYF
TGTGCCACCAAAAGTGGGGCGGCAGGCAACTACGAGCAGTACTTC
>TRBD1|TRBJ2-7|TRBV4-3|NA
CASSSRTGGKGEQYF
TGCGCCAGCAGCTCCCGGACAGGGGGAAAGGGAGAGCAGTACTTC
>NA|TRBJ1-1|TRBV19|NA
CASRNDRKNTEAFF
TGTGCCAGTAGGAACGACAGGAAGAACACTGAAGCTTTCTTT
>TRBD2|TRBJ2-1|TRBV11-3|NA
CASSFRSGRGEQFF
TGTGCCAGCAGCTTTCGCAGCGGGAGGGGTGAGCAGTTCTTC
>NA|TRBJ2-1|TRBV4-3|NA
CASSQDARGSYNEQFF
TGCGCCAGCAGCCAAGATGCAAGGGGGTCCTACAATGAGCAGTTCTTC
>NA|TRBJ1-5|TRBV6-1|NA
CASSEGTSGQPQHF
TGTGCCAGCAGTGAAGGAACTTCAGGACAGCCCCAGCATTTT
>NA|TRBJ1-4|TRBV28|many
CASSLSGGNEKLFF
TGTGCCAGCAGTTTATCGGGAGGGAATGAAAAACTGTTTTTT
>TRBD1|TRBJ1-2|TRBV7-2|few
CASSASGTGVYGYTF
TGTGCCAGCAGCGCGTCCGGGACAGGGGTCTATGGCTACACCTTC
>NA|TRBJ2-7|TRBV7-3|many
CASSLIGTTTYEQYF
TGTGCCAGCAGCTTAATCGGGACAACTACCTACGAGCAGTACTTC
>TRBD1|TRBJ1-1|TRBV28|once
CASLRGQRTEAFF
TGTGCCAGCCTCCGGGGACAGAGGACTGAAGCTTTCTTT
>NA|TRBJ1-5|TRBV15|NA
CATSREGTNQPQHF
TGTGCCACCAGCAGAGAGGGGACCAATCAGCCCCAGCATTTT
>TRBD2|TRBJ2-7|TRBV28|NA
CASSLRASGRGSVGYEQYF
TGTGCCAGCAGTTTAAGGGCTAGCGGGAGAGGGTCCGTTGGGTACGAGCAGTACTTC
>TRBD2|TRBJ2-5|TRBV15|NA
CATSFSGRASGETQYF
TGTGCCACCAGCTTTAGCGGGAGGGCCTCGGGAGAGACCCAGTACTTC
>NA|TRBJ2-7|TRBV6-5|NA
CASRGSASSYEQYF
TGTGCCAGCAGGGGTTCGGCTAGCTCCTACGAGCAGTACTTC